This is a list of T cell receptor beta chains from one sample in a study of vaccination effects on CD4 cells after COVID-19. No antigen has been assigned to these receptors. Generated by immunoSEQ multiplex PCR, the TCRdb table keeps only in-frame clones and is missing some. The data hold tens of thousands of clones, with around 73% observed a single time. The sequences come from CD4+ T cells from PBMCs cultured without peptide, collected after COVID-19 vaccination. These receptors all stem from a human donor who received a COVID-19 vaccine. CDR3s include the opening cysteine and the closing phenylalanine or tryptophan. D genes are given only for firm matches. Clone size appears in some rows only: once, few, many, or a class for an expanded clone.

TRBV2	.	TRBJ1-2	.	CASNGGGFYGYTF	TGTGCCAGCAACGGCGGTGGCTTCTATGGCTACACCTTC
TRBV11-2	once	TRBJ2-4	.	CASSLGGTKNIQYF	TGTGCCAGCAGCTTAGGGGGGACCAAAAACATTCAGTACTTC
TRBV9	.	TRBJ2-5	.	CASSGWTDQETQYF	TGTGCCAGCAGCGGATGGACAGATCAAGAGACCCAGTACTTC
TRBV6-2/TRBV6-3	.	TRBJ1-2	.	CASSAPGNRGYTF	TGTGCCAGCAGTGCCCCGGGAAATAGGGGCTACACCTTC
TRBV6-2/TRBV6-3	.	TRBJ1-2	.	CASSYDSGYTF	TGTGCCAGCAGTTACGATTCAGGCTACACCTTC
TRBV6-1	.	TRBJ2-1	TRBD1	CASSEDRGLMGEQFF	TGTGCCAGCAGTGAGGACAGGGGGCTGATGGGTGAGCAGTTCTTC
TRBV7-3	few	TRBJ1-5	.	CASSLGPLSNQPQHF	TGTGCCAGCAGCTTAGGACCCCTTAGCAATCAGCCCCAGCATTTT
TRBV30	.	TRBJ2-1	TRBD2	CAWSGPAGDGEQFF	TGTGCCTGGAGTGGCCCAGCGGGGGATGGTGAGCAGTTCTTC
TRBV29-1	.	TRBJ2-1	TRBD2	CSVGGGSGGLDEQFF	TGCAGCGTCGGTGGCGGCAGCGGGGGGCTAGATGAGCAGTTCTTC
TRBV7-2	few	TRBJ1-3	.	CASSSSLGAVTGNTIYF	TGTGCCAGCAGCTCGAGCCTTGGGGCTGTCACTGGAAACACCATATATTTT
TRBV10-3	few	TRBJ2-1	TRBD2	CAISRTSGGDEQFF	TGTGCCATCAGTCGGACTAGCGGGGGGGACGAGCAGTTCTTC
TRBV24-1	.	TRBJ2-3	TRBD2	CATSGLAGAPSTDTQYF	TGTGCCACCAGTGGTCTAGCGGGGGCGCCTAGCACAGATACGCAGTATTTT
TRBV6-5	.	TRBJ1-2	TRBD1	CASSSPTGSYGYTF	TGTGCCAGCAGTTCCCCGACAGGGAGCTATGGCTACACCTTC